This TCR beta chain emerged from a study of cytomegalovirus exposure and HLA in healthy donors. Details on this clone: Its antigen is not known.

Findings and limits, study-wide: Reportedly, cytomegalovirus status was diagnosed with high sensitivity and specificity. TRBV6-2, TRBV6-3 and some other V segments were excluded as indistinguishable.

With 60 Vbeta and 13 Jbeta primers, the PCR was carried out. Only in-frame clones appear in the TCRdb table, and some are missing; sequencing was by immunoSEQ multiplex PCR. This table has about 120,000 clones, around two thirds appearing once. The CDR3 has 18 residues. The V and J ends lost 3 bases and 7 bases, in that order; junction bases with no gene match: 17. Germline CDR1 is KGHSH and CDR2 is LQKENI. The sequence was collected from a human donor in good health. The sample was PBMCs. This chain joins TRBV18 and TRBJ2-7; TRBD2 aligns across 11 bases. The CDR3 loop reads CASSPLPITSGRLGEQYF. The CDR3 nucleotides are TGTGCCAGCTCACCCCTCCCGATAACTAGCGGGAGATTGGGGGAGCAGTACTTC.